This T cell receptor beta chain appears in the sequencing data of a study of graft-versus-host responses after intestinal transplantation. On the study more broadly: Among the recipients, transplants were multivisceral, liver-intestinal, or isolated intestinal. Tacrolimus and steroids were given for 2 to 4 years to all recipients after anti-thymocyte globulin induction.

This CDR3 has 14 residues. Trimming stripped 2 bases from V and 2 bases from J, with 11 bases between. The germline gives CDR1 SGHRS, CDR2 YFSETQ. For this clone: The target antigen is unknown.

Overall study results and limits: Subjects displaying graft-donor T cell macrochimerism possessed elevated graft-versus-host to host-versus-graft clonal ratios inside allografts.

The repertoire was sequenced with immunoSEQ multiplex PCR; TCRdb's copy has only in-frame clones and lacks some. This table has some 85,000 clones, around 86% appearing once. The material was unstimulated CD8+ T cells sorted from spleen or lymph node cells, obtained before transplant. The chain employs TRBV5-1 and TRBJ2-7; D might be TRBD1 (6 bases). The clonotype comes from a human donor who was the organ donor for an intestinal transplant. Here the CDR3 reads CASSLMTGTYEQYF. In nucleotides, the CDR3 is TGCGCCAGCAGCTTAATGACAGGAACCTACGAGCAGTACTTC.